This is a list of T cell receptor beta chains from one sample in a study of blood T cell repertoires in COVID-19. Using immunoSEQ multiplex PCR, the repertoire was profiled, and TCRdb retains in-frame clones only, with some absent. The sample carries fewer than 150,000 clones, about 80% recorded once. Sequenced: peripheral blood. The receptors were sampled from a human donor in a cohort sampled during active COVID-19. Each CDR3 is given with its conserved first and last residue. The D gene is left open where the match is weak. Where a row states a size, it is once, few, many or the class of an expanded clone; other rows omit it.

D gene,clone size,J gene,V gene,CDR3 DNA,CDR3 protein
TRBD2,.,TRBJ2-2,TRBV23-1,TGCGCCAGCAGTTCAAGCCCCGGGGAGGGAGGAAACACCGGGGAGCTGTTTTTT,CASSSSPGEGGNTGELFF
TRBD1,.,TRBJ1-1,TRBV9,TGTGCCAGCAGCGTACAGGGGGGAACTGAAGCTTTCTTT,CASSVQGGTEAFF
TRBD2,.,TRBJ2-2,TRBV6-2/TRBV6-3,TGTGCCAGCAGTGATCCTAGCGGGGGGGCTGGACCCGGGGAGCTGTTTTTT,CASSDPSGGAGPGELFF
.,.,TRBJ1-2,TRBV25-1,TGTGCCAGCAGGGAGGCGGGAGGGATCTATGGCTACACCTTC,CASREAGGIYGYTF
.,.,TRBJ1-3,TRBV7-9,TGTGCCAGCAGCTCGTCTAGAGGGCCAGGAAGCTCTGGAAACACCATATATTTT,CASSSSRGPGSSGNTIYF
.,.,TRBJ1-3,TRBV7-6,TGTGCCAGCAGCTCAACAGGGTCCAGCTCTGGAAACACCATATATTTT,CASSSTGSSSGNTIYF
.,.,TRBJ1-2,TRBV20-1,TGCAGTGCTAGAGATCCCCCCCGCACCACTTTC,CSARDPPRTTF
.,.,TRBJ1-2,TRBV29-1,TGCAGCGTTGCCACTGAGGGGGGGGCGGGAGGCTACACCTTC,CSVATEGGAGGYTF
TRBD1,.,TRBJ2-7,TRBV7-9,TGTGCCAGCAGCCCCAGGGACAGTTCCTACGAGCAGTACTTC,CASSPRDSSYEQYF
.,.,TRBJ2-1,TRBV5-1,TGCGCCAGCAGCTTGGACAGGGTCTACAATGAGCAGTTCTTC,CASSLDRVYNEQFF
TRBD1,.,TRBJ2-2,TRBV28,TGTGCCACAACAGGGGTGTGGAACACCGGGGAGCTGTTTTTT,CATTGVWNTGELFF
TRBD1,.,TRBJ2-3,TRBV19,TGTGCCAGTAGCCCAGGGGGTGCTAGCACAGATACGCAGTATTTT,CASSPGGASTDTQYF
.,.,TRBJ2-1,TRBV3-1/TRBV3-2,TGTGCCAGCAGCCAAGGGTCTAGCTCCAATGAGCAGTTCTTC,CASSQGSSSNEQFF
.,.,TRBJ1-4,TRBV28,TGTGCCAGCATGCAGGGTGCAACTAATGAAAAACTGTTTTTT,CASMQGATNEKLFF
TRBD1,.,TRBJ1-3,TRBV5-1,TGCGCCAGCAGCTTGGAGTCTAGGGGGCTCGCCTCTGGAAACACCATATATTTT,CASSLESRGLASGNTIYF
TRBD1,.,TRBJ2-7,TRBV28,TGTGCCAGCTTAGTATCGGGACAGGGCTACGAGCAGTACTTC,CASLVSGQGYEQYF
TRBD1,.,TRBJ2-7,TRBV28,TGTGCCAGCTCGACAGGGGGCGATCTTTTCGAGCAGTACTTC,CASSTGGDLFEQYF
.,.,TRBJ2-5,TRBV5-5,TGTGCCAGCAGCCACGGACTACCCCAAGAGACCCAGTACTTC,CASSHGLPQETQYF
.,.,TRBJ1-2,TRBV5-1,TGCGCCAGCAGACTCCCACGGGGTAACTATGGCTACACCTTC,CASRLPRGNYGYTF
.,.,TRBJ1-2,TRBV28,TGTGCCAGCAGTCCCCCTTCTGGGGCTTGGGATGGCTACACCTTC,CASSPPSGAWDGYTF
TRBD1,.,TRBJ1-3,TRBV10-3,TGTGCCATCAGGGCAGGGGGCAGTGGAAACACCATATATTTT,CAIRAGGSGNTIYF
TRBD1,.,TRBJ1-2,TRBV3-1/TRBV3-2,TGTGCCAGCAGCCAAGAGGGGACAGGGTTGTACGGCTACACCTTC,CASSQEGTGLYGYTF
TRBD1,.,TRBJ2-3,TRBV3-1/TRBV3-2,TGTGCCAGCAGCGTGGACAGGTCAGATACGCAGTATTTT,CASSVDRSDTQYF
.,few,TRBJ1-2,TRBV10-2,TGCGCCAGCAGTGATACAGGGAATTATGGCTACACCTTC,CASSDTGNYGYTF
TRBD1,.,TRBJ2-3,TRBV3-1/TRBV3-2,TGTGCCAGCAGCCTACGGACAGGGGGCACAGATACGCAGTATTTT,CASSLRTGGTDTQYF
.,few,TRBJ1-4,TRBV27,TGTGCCAGCCGAGAACAGTCAGTAACTAATGAAAAACTGTTTTTT,CASREQSVTNEKLFF
TRBD2,.,TRBJ2-1,TRBV7-3,TGTGCCAGCAGCTTAACCGCGGGGGGGAATGAGCAGTTCTTC,CASSLTAGGNEQFF
.,few,TRBJ2-7,TRBV6-5,TGTGCCAGCAGTTACTCTAGAGGCTCCTACGAGCAGTACTTC,CASSYSRGSYEQYF
TRBD1,.,TRBJ1-2,TRBV9,TGTGCCAGCAGCGTTGGACAGGGAAACTATGGCTACACCTTC,CASSVGQGNYGYTF
.,.,TRBJ2-5,TRBV4-1,TGCGCCAGCAGCCAAGGGCAGGTACCCCAAGAGACCCAGTACTTC,CASSQGQVPQETQYF
TRBD1,.,TRBJ1-5,TRBV10-1,TGCGCCAGCACCGAGACAGGGTTCGATCAGCCCCAGCATTTT,CASTETGFDQPQHF
.,.,TRBJ2-1,TRBV7-2,TGTGCCAGCAGCCCACACCCAGGGGGGACGGGGAATGAGCAGTTCTTC,CASSPHPGGTGNEQFF
TRBD1,few,TRBJ1-1,TRBV29-1,TGCAGCGTCAGGGAAGGACAGGGGGCCACTGAAGCTTTCTTT,CSVREGQGATEAFF
.,.,TRBJ1-5,TRBV16,TGTGCCAGCAGCCCGTGGACAGAGGTGAATAGTCAGCCCCAGCATTTT,CASSPWTEVNSQPQHF
.,.,TRBJ1-4,TRBV18,TGTGCCAGCTCACCGTACGGTAATGAAAAACTGTTTTTT,CASSPYGNEKLFF
TRBD1,.,TRBJ2-7,TRBV4-1,TGCGCCAGCAGCCTATCCTCTGGACAGGGATTCTCCTACGAGCAGTACTTC,CASSLSSGQGFSYEQYF
.,.,TRBJ1-5,TRBV25-1,TGTGCCAGCAGTGCCACAGGGTCTCAGCCCCAGCATTTT,CASSATGSQPQHF
TRBD1,.,TRBJ1-4,TRBV5-4,TGTGCCAGCAGCTTGGCTCAGGGGGCGAAAAAACTGTTTTTT,CASSLAQGAKKLFF
TRBD1,few,TRBJ1-6,TRBV28,TGTGCCAGCATCCAGGGGGCAGGCTTCTATAATTCACCCCTCCACTTT,CASIQGAGFYNSPLHF
TRBD1,.,TRBJ2-2,TRBV5-1,TGCGCCAGCAGCTTATCTGGGAACAGGGGGCCCGGGGAGCTGTTTTTT,CASSLSGNRGPGELFF
TRBD2,few,TRBJ2-7,TRBV14,TGTGCCAGCAGCCGGACTAGCGGGGAATACGAGCAGTACTTC,CASSRTSGEYEQYF
.,.,TRBJ1-5,TRBV27,TGTGCCAGCAGTACCCGAGCCTCAGCGGATAGCAATCAGCCCCAGCATTTT,CASSTRASADSNQPQHF
TRBD1,.,TRBJ2-6,TRBV7-8,TGTGCCAGCAGCAGAGGGACAGCTGGGGCCAACGTCCTGACTTTC,CASSRGTAGANVLTF
.,.,TRBJ1-1,TRBV9,TGTGCCAGCAGCGTAATATCGGGAACTGAAGCTTTCTTT,CASSVISGTEAFF
.,.,TRBJ1-4,TRBV5-1,TGCGCCAGCAGCTTGTCTACTGCGTCGGAAAAACTGTTTTTT,CASSLSTASEKLFF